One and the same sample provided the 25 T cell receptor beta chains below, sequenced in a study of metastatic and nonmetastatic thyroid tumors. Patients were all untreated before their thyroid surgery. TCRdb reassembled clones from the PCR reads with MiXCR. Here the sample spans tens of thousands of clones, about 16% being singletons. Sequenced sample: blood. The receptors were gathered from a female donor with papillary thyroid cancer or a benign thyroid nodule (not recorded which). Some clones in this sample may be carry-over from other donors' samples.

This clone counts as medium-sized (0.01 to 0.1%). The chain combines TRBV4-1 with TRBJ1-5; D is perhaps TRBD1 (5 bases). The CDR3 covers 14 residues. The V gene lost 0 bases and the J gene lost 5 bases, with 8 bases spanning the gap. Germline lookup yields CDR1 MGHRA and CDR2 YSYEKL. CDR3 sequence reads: CASSQDRAYQPQHF. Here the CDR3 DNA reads TGCGCCAGCAGCCAAGACAGGGCTTATCAGCCCCAGCATTTT.

Here the CDR3 DNA reads TGTGCCAGCAGCTTAAACGGACCCACAGATACGCAGTATTTT. Its protein is CASSLNGPTDTQYF. The chain joins TRBV7-9 to TRBJ2-3; no clear D. CDR1 SEHNR and CDR2 FQNEAQ come from the germline V gene (reference sequence). Trimming removed 2 bases from V and 2 bases from J, with 8 bases in between. This CDR3 contains 14 residues.

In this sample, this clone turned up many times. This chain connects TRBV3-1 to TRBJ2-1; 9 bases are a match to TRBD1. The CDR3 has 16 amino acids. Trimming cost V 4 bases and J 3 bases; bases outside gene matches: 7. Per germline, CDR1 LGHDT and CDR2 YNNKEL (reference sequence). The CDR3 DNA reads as TGTGCCAGCAGCCGAAGACAGGGGGTTATCTACAATGAGCAGTTCTTC. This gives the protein CASSRRQGVIYNEQFF.

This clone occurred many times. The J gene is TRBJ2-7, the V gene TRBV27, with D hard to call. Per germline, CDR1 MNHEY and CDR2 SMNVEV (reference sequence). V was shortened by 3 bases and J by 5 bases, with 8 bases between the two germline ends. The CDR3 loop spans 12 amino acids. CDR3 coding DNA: TGTGCCAGCAGTTTGGTAGGCCACGAGCAGTACTTC. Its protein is CASSLVGHEQYF.

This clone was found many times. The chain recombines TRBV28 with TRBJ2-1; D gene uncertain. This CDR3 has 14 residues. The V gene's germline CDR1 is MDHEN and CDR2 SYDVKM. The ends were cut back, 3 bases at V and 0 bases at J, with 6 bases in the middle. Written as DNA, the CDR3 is TGTGCCAGCAGTTTCCCTCTCTCCTACAATGAGCAGTTCTTC. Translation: CASSFPLSYNEQFF.

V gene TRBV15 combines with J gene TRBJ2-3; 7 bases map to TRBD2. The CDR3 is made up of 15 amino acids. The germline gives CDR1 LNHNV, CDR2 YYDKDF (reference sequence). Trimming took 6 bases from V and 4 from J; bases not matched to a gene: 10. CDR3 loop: CATRSGGSRSDTQYF. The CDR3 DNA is TGTGCCACCAGGTCCGGCGGGAGTAGGTCAGATACGCAGTATTTT.

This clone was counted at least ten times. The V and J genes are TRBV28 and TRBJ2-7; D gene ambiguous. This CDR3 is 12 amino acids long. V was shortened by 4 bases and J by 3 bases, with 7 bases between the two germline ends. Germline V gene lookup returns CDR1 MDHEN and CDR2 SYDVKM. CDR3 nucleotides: TGTGCCAGCAGTTCCCCCTTCTACGAGCAGTACTTC. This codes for CASSSPFYEQYF.

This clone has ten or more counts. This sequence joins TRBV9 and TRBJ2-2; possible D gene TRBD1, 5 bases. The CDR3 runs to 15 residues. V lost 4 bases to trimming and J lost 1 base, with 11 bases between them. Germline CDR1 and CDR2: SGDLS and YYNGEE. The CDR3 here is CASSSQGRNTGELFF. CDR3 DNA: TGTGCCAGCAGCTCCCAGGGTCGGAACACCGGGGAGCTGTTTTTT.

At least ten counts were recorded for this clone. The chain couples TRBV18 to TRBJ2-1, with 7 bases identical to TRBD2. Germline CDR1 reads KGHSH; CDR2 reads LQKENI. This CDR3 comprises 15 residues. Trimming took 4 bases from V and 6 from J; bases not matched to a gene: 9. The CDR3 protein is CASSLTRGSFNEQFF. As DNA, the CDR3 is TGTGCCAGCTCACTTACTCGCGGGAGTTTCAATGAGCAGTTCTTC.

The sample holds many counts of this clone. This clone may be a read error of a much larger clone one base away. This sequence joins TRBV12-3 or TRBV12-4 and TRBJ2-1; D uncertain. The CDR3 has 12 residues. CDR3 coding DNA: TGTGCCAGCAGCGAGAACTACAATGGGCAGTTCTTC. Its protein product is CASSENYNGQFF.

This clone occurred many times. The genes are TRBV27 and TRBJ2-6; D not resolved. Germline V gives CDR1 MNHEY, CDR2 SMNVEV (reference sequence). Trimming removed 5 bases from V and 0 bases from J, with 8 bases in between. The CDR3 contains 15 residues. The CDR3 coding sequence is TGTGCCAGCAGTCCCTCGTACTCTGGGGCCAACGTCCTGACTTTC. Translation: CASSPSYSGANVLTF.

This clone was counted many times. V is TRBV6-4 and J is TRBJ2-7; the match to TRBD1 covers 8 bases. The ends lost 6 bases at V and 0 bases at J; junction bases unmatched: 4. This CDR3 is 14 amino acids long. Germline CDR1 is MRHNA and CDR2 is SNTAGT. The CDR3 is CASSLQGGSYEQYF. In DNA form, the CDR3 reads TGTGCCAGCAGCCTACAGGGGGGCTCCTACGAGCAGTACTTC.

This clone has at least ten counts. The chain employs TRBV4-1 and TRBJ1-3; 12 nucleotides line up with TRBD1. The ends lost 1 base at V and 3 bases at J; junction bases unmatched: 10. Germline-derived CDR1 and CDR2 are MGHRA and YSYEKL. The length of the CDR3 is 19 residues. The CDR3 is CASSQVGTGGVFGGNTIYF. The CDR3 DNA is TGCGCCAGCAGCCAAGTCGGGACAGGGGGCGTCTTCGGTGGAAACACCATATATTTT.

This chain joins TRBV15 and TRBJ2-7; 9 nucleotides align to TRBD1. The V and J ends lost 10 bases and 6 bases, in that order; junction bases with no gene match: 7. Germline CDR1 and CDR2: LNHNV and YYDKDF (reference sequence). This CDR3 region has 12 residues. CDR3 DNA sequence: TGTGCCAGCACCGGACAGGGGTTCGAGCAGTACTTC. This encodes CASTGQGFEQYF.

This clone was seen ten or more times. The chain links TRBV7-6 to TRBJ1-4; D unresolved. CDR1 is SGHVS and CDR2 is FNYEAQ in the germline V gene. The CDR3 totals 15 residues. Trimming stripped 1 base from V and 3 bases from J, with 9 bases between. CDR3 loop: CASSLVGYPNEKLFF. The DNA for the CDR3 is TGTGCCAGCAGCTTAGTGGGGTATCCTAATGAAAAACTGTTTTTT.

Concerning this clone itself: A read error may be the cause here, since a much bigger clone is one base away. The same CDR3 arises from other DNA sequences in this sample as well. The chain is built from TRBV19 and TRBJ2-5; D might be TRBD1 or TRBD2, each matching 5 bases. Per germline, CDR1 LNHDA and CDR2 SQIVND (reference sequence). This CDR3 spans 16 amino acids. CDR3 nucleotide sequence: TGTGCCAGTAGTATCCCAGGGAGAGGGAAGATAGAGACACAGTACTTC. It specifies CASSIPGRGKIETQYF.

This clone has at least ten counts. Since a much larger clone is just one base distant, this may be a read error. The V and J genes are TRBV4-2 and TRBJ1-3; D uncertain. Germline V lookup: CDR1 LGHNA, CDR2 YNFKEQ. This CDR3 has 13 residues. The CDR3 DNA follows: TGTGCCGGCAGCCAAGAAGGGGGAAACACCATATATTTT. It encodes CAGSQEGGNTIYF.

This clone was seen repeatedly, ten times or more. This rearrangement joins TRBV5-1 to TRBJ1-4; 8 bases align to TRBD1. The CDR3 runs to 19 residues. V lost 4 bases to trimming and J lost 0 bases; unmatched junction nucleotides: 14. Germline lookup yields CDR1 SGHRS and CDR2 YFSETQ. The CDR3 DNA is TGCGCCAGCAGCGCAAGGCCAGGGGGCTTAGATCCAACTAATGAAAAACTGTTTTTT. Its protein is CASSARPGGLDPTNEKLFF.

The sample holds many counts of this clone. The chain's CDR3 is CATSRDWGGLAGQETQYF. CDR3 nucleotides: TGTGCCACCAGCAGAGATTGGGGGGGACTAGCGGGGCAAGAGACCCAGTACTTC. The chain links TRBV15 to TRBJ2-5; 13 nucleotides match TRBD2. The CDR3 runs to 18 residues. V lost 0 bases and J lost 2; bases outside the gene matches: 6. CDR1 LNHNV and CDR2 YYDKDF come from the germline V gene (reference sequence).

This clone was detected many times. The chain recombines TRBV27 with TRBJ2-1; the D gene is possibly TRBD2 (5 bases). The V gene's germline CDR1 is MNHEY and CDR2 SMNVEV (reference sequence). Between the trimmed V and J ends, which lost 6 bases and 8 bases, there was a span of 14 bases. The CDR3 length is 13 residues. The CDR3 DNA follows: TGTGCCAGCAGCCCTATCCCTAGCTATGAGCAGTTCTTC. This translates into CASSPIPSYEQFF.

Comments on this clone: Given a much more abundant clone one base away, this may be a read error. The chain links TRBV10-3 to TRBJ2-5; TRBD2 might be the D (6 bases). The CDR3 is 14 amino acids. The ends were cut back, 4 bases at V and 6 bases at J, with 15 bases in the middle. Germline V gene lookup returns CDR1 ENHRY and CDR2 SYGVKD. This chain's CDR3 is CAISAGGAGQTQYF. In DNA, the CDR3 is TGTGCCATCAGTGCTGGCGGGGCTGGGCAGACCCAGTACTTC.

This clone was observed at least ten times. CDR3 amino acids: CASSLKPRGASFGNQPQHF. As DNA, the CDR3 is TGCGCCAGCAGCTTGAAGCCCAGGGGTGCCTCGTTTGGCAATCAGCCCCAGCATTTT. The chain combines TRBV5-1 with TRBJ1-5; TRBD1 might be the D (6 bases). This CDR3 has 19 amino acids. V was shortened by 1 base and J by 2 bases, with 22 bases between the two germline ends. In germline, CDR1 is SGHRS, CDR2 YFSETQ. Full variable domain (outside the CDR3, taken from reference TRBV5-1 and TRBJ1-5): KAGVTQTPRYLIKTRGQQVTLSCSPISGHRSVSWYQQTPGQGLQFLFEYFSETQRNKGNFPGRFSGRQFSNSRSEMNVSTLELGDSALYLCASSLKPRGASFGNQPQHFGDGTRLSIL.

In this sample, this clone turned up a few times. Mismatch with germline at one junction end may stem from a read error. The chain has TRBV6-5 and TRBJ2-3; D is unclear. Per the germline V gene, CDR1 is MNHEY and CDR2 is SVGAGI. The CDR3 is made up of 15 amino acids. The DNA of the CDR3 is TGTGCCAGCAGTTACTCGACAACCTGGCTGGATACTCAGTATTTT. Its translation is CASSYSTTWLDTQYF.

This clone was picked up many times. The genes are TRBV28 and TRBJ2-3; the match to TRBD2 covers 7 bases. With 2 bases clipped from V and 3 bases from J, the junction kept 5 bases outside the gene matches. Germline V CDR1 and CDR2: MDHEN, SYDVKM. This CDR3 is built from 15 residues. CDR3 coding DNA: TGTGCCAGCAGTTTAGGTGGGAGGGCTACAGATACGCAGTATTTT. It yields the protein CASSLGGRATDTQYF.

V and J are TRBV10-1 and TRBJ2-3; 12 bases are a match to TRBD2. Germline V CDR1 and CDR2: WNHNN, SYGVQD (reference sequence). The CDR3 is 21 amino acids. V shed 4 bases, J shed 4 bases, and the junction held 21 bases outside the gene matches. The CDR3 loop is CASSGRGQLWTSGTPPDTQYF. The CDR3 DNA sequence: TGCGCCAGCAGTGGGCGCGGACAGCTCTGGACTAGCGGGACCCCACCAGATACGCAGTATTTT.